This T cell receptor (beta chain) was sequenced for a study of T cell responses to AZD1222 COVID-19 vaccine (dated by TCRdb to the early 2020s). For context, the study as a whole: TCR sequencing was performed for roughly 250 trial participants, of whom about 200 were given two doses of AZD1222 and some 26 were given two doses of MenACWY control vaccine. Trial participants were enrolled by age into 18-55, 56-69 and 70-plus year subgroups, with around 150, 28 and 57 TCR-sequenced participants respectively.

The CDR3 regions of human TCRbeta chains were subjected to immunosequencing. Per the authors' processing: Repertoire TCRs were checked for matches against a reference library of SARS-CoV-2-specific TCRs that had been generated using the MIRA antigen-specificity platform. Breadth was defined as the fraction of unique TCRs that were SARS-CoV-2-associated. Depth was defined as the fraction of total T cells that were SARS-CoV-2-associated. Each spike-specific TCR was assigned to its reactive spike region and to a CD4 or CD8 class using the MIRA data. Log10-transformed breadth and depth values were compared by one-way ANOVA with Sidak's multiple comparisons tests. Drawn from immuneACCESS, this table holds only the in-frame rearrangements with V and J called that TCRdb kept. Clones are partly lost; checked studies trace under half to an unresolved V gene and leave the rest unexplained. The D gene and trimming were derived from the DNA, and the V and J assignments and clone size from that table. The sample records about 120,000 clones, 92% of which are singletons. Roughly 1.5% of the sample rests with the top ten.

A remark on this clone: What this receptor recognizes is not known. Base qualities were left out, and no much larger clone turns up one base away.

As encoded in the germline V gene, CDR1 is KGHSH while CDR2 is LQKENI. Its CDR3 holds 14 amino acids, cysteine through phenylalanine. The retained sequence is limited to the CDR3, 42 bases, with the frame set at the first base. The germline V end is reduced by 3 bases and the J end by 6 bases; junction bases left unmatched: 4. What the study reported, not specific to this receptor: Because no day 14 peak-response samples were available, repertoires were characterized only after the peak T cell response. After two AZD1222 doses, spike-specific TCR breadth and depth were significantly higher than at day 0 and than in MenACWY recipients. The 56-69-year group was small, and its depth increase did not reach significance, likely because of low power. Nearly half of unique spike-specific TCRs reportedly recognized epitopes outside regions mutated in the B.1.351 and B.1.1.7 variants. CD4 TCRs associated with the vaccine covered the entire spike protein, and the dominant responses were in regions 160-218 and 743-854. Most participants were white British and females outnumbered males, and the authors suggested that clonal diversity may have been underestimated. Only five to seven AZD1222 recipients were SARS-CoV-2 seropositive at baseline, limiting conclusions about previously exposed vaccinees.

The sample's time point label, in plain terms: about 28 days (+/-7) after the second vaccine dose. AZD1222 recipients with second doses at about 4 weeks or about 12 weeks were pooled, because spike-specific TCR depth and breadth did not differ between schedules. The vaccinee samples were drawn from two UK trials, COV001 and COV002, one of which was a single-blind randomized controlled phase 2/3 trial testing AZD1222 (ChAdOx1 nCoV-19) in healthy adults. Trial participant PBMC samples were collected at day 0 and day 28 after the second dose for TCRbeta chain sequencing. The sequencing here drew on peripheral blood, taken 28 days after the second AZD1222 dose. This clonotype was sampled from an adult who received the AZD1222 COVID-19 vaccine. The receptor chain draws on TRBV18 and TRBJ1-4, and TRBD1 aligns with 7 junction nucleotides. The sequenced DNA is TGTGCCAGCTCACCCGGGACAGCGTATGAAAAACTGTTTTTT. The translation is CASSPGTAYEKLFF.